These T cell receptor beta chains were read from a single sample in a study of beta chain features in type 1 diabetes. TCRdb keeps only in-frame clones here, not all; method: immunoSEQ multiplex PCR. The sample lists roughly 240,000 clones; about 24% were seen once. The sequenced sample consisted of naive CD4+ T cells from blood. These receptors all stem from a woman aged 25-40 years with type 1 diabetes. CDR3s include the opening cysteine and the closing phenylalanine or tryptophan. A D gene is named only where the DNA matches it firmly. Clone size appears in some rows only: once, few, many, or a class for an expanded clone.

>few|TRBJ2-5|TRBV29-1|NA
CSVENYREETQYF
TGCAGCGTTGAAAACTACCGAGAAGAGACCCAGTACTTC
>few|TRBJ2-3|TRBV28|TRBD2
CASSSPLAGADTQYF
TGTGCCAGCAGTTCCCCCCTCGCGGGAGCAGATACGCAGTATTTT
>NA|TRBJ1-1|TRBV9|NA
CASSARGLNTEAFF
TGTGCCAGCAGCGCCCGTGGGCTGAACACTGAAGCTTTCTTT
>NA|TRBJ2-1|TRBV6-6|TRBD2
CASSYGLAGNNEQFF
TGTGCCAGCAGTTACGGGCTAGCGGGCAACAATGAGCAGTTCTTC
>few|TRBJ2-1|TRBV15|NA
CATSRGAGQKFNEQFF
TGTGCCACCAGCAGAGGGGCGGGACAGAAGTTTAATGAGCAGTTCTTC
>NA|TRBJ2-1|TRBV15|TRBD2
CATSREGMSGRGEQFF
TGTGCCACCAGCAGAGAGGGAATGAGCGGGAGGGGTGAGCAGTTCTTC
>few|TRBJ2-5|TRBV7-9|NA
CASSSSLARPKYF
TGTGCCAGCAGCTCGTCATTAGCACGACCTAAGTACTTC
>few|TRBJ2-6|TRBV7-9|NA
CASSASRTAGANVLTF
TGTGCCAGCAGCGCGAGTAGGACAGCTGGGGCCAACGTCCTGACTTTC
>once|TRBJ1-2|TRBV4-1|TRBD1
CASSRGNRGYGYTF
TGCGCCAGCAGCCGAGGAAACAGGGGGTATGGCTACACCTTC
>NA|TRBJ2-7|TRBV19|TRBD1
CASQVTGGNYEQYF
TGTGCCAGCCAAGTGACAGGGGGAAACTACGAGCAGTACTTC
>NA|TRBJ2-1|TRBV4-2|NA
CASSQDGGYNEQFF
TGTGCCAGCAGCCAAGACGGGGGATACAATGAGCAGTTCTTC
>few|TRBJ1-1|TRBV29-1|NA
CSVGGTSEAFF
TGCAGCGTAGGTGGGACATCCGAAGCTTTCTTT
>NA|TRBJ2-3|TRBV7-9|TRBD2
CASSPGLEYTDTQYF
TGTGCCAGCAGCCCCGGACTAGAATACACAGATACGCAGTATTTT
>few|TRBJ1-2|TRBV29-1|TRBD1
CSGDRVGYGYTF
TGCAGCGGGGACAGGGTGGGCTATGGCTACACCTTC
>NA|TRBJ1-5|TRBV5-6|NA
CASSIQERQPQHF
TGTGCCAGCAGCATACAGGAACGACAGCCCCAGCATTTT
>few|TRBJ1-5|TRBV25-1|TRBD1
CASRTTGSGVGGNQPQHF
TGTGCCAGCAGAACGACAGGGTCTGGGGTCGGGGGCAATCAGCCCCAGCATTTT
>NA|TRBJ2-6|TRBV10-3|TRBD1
CAISGSQGAANVLTF
TGTGCCATCAGTGGGTCACAGGGGGCGGCCAACGTCCTGACTTTC
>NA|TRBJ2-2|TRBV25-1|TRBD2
CASSRPSGNTGELFF
TGTGCCAGCAGTCGGCCTAGCGGCAACACCGGGGAGCTGTTTTTT
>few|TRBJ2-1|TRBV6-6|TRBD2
CASSYAGVIYNEQFF
TGTGCCAGCAGTTACGCGGGAGTCATCTACAATGAGCAGTTCTTC
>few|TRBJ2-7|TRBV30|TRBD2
CAWSVGPSGISYEQYF
TGTGCCTGGAGTGTAGGGCCTAGCGGTATATCCTACGAGCAGTACTTC
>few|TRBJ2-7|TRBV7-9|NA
CASSLQGLSYEQYF
TGTGCCAGCAGCCTGCAGGGGCTCAGCTACGAGCAGTACTTC
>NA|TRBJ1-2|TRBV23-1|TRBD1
CASSQPGQSYGYTF
TGCGCCAGCAGTCAACCGGGACAGAGCTATGGCTACACCTTC
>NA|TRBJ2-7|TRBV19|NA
CASSMGGDSPYEQYF
TGTGCCAGTAGTATGGGGGGAGACAGCCCCTACGAGCAGTACTTC
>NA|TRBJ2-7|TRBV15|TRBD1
CATSDRESYEQYF
TGTGCCACCAGCGACAGGGAATCCTACGAGCAGTACTTC
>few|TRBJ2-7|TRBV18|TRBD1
CASSPGQGVVEQYF
TGTGCCAGCTCCCCGGGACAGGGTGTTGTCGAGCAGTACTTC
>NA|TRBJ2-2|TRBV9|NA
CASSVSGLHTGELFF
TGTGCCAGCAGCGTATCAGGGCTTCACACCGGGGAGCTGTTTTTT
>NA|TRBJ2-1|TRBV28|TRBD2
CASRHTSGYYNEQFF
TGTGCCAGCAGACACACTAGCGGGTACTACAATGAGCAGTTCTTC
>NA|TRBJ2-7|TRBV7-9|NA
CASSLGVGDYEQYF
TGTGCCAGCAGCTTAGGAGTAGGGGACTACGAGCAGTACTTC
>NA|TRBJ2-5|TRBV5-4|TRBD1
CASRPDRVVGETQYF
TGTGCCAGCAGACCCGACAGGGTGGTAGGAGAGACCCAGTACTTC
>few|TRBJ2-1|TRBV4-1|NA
CASSQERPREQFF
TGCGCCAGCAGCCAAGAACGTCCTCGGGAGCAGTTCTTC
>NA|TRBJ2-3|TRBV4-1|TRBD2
CASSQVFGSGSRVTQYF
TGCGCCAGCAGCCAAGTATTCGGGAGCGGGAGTCGGGTTACGCAGTATTTT
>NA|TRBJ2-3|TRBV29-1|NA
CSGTGFSTDTQYF
TGCAGCGGAACAGGGTTTAGCACAGATACGCAGTATTTT
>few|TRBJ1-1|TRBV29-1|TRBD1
CSVVGTGMNTEAFF
TGCAGCGTTGTGGGGACAGGGATGAACACTGAAGCTTTCTTT
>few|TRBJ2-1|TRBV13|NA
CASSLAPTGSYNEQFF
TGTGCCAGCAGCTTAGCGCCTACCGGGTCGTACAATGAGCAGTTCTTC
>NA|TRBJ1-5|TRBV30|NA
CAWSRRINQPQHF
TGTGCCTGGAGTCGCAGGATCAATCAGCCCCAGCATTTT
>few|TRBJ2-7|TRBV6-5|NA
CASSYSTGKQYF
TGTGCCAGCAGTTACTCAACAGGGAAGCAGTACTTC
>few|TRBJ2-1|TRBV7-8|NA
CASSSTGGSNEQFF
TGTGCCAGCAGCTCCACCGGAGGATCCAATGAGCAGTTCTTC
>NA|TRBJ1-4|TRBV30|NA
CAWSYGVEKLFF
TGTGCCTGGAGTTACGGGGTTGAAAAACTGTTTTTT
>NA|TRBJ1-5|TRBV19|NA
CASSMGRDSNQPQHF
TGTGCCAGTAGTATGGGGCGGGATAGCAATCAGCCCCAGCATTTT
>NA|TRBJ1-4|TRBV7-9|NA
CASNPQGLSEKLFF
TGTGCCAGCAACCCCCAGGGACTGAGTGAAAAACTGTTTTTT
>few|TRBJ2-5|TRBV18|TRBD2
CASSTRLAGQETQYF
TGTGCCAGCTCAACTAGACTAGCTGGGCAAGAGACCCAGTACTTC
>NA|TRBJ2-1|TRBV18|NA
CASSPQDYAGSEQFF
TGTGCCAGCTCACCGCAAGACTATGCGGGGAGTGAGCAGTTCTTC
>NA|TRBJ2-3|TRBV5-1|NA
CASSLGQSLDTQYF
TGCGCCAGCAGCTTGGGACAGAGCTTAGATACGCAGTATTTT
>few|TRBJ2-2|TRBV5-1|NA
CASSSRPPGELFF
TGCGCCAGCAGTTCGCGGCCCCCCGGGGAGCTGTTTTTT
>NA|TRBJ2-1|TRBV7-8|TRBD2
CASSFELAGGPNEQFF
TGTGCCAGCAGCTTTGAGCTAGCGGGAGGGCCTAATGAGCAGTTCTTC
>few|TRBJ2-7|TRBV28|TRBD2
CASSSSGAYEQYF
TGTGCCAGCAGTTCTAGCGGTGCCTACGAGCAGTACTTC
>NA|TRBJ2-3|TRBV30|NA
CAWSVRLTDTQYF
TGTGCCTGGAGTGTACGACTAACAGATACGCAGTATTTT
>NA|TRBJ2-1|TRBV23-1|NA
CASRTGPEFF
TGCGCCAGTCGAACAGGGCCGGAGTTCTTC
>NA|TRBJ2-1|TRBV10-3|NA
CAISEYLPYNEQFF
TGTGCCATCAGTGAGTATCTTCCCTACAATGAGCAGTTCTTC
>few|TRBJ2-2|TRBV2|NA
CASSEQAGNANTGELFF
TGTGCCAGCAGTGAACAGGCGGGGAACGCGAACACCGGGGAGCTGTTTTTT
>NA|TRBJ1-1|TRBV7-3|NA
CASSFDGTEAFF
TGTGCCAGCAGCTTTGACGGGACTGAAGCTTTCTTT
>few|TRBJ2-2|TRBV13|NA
CASSFTNTGELFF
TGTGCCAGCAGCTTCACGAACACCGGGGAGCTGTTTTTT
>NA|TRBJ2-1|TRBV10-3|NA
CAISGTNNEQFF
TGTGCCATCAGTGGGACTAACAATGAGCAGTTCTTC